A selection of T cell receptor beta chains follows, all from one sample in a study of T cell responses to AZD1222 COVID-19 vaccine. Clones were read by immunoSEQ multiplex PCR, and TCRdb kept only the in-frame ones, dropping some. The table has approximately 220,000 clones, around 93% seen once; the top ten hold roughly 1%. Sequencing used peripheral blood, obtained on day 0 of MenACWY control vaccination. These receptors were collected from an adult in good health. Both conserved end residues are part of each CDR3. A D gene is named only where the DNA matches it firmly. Clone size is given for some rows only: seen once, a few or many times, or a class if the clone is expanded.

j_call: TRBJ1-2
d_call: .
clone_size: .
v_call: TRBV3-1/TRBV3-2
cdr3_nt: TGTGCCAGCAGTCTTGGGGACCGGGGCTATGGCTACACCTTC
cdr3_aa: CASSLGDRGYGYTF

j_call: TRBJ2-1
d_call: .
clone_size: .
v_call: TRBV6-5
cdr3_nt: TGTGCCAGCAGTTACCCATTACAGGGAAAGGGTGAGCAGTTCTTC
cdr3_aa: CASSYPLQGKGEQFF

j_call: TRBJ2-2
d_call: .
clone_size: .
v_call: TRBV6-5
cdr3_nt: TGTGCCAGCAGTTACCCTACCGCCGGGGAGCTGTTTTTT
cdr3_aa: CASSYPTAGELFF

j_call: TRBJ1-2
d_call: .
clone_size: .
v_call: TRBV6-2/TRBV6-3
cdr3_nt: TGTGCCAGCAGTTACCCCGACGTTAACTATGGCTACACCTTC
cdr3_aa: CASSYPDVNYGYTF

j_call: TRBJ2-7
d_call: .
clone_size: .
v_call: TRBV6-2/TRBV6-3
cdr3_nt: TGTGCCAGCAGTTACTCGGAGGAAGGTCCGCCCTACGAGCAGTACTTC
cdr3_aa: CASSYSEEGPPYEQYF

j_call: TRBJ2-7
d_call: TRBD1
clone_size: .
v_call: TRBV7-2
cdr3_nt: TGTGCCAGCAGCTCCCCAGGACAGGGCTACGAGCAGTACTTC
cdr3_aa: CASSSPGQGYEQYF

j_call: TRBJ1-5
d_call: .
clone_size: .
v_call: TRBV21-1
cdr3_nt: TGTGCCAGCAGCAAGGACAGGGGGAATAGCAATCAGCCCCAGCATTTT
cdr3_aa: CASSKDRGNSNQPQHF

j_call: TRBJ2-3
d_call: .
clone_size: .
v_call: TRBV7-9
cdr3_nt: TGTGCCAGCAGCCCCACAGATACGCAGTATTTT
cdr3_aa: CASSPTDTQYF

j_call: TRBJ1-1
d_call: .
clone_size: .
v_call: TRBV5-1
cdr3_nt: TGCGCCAGCAGCTTGGGTGGGAATATGAACACTGAAGCTTTCTTT
cdr3_aa: CASSLGGNMNTEAFF

j_call: TRBJ1-2
d_call: .
clone_size: .
v_call: TRBV28
cdr3_nt: TGTGCCAGCAGTATCAACAATCCGAGTGGCTACACCTTC
cdr3_aa: CASSINNPSGYTF

j_call: TRBJ1-5
d_call: .
clone_size: .
v_call: TRBV3-1/TRBV3-2
cdr3_nt: TGTGCCAGCAGCCAAGACCGCAATCAGCCCCAGCATTTT
cdr3_aa: CASSQDRNQPQHF

j_call: TRBJ1-5
d_call: .
clone_size: .
v_call: TRBV6-1
cdr3_nt: TGTGCCAGCAGTGAACCCAGGGAGAATCAGCCCCAGCATTTT
cdr3_aa: CASSEPRENQPQHF

j_call: TRBJ1-2
d_call: .
clone_size: .
v_call: TRBV12-3/TRBV12-4
cdr3_nt: TGTGCCAGCAGTGTTGGGGCTACCTATGGCTACACCTTC
cdr3_aa: CASSVGATYGYTF

j_call: TRBJ2-5
d_call: .
clone_size: .
v_call: TRBV4-2
cdr3_nt: TGTGCCAGCAGCCTCAAACCGGGGGTGGGGGAGACCCAGTACTTC
cdr3_aa: CASSLKPGVGETQYF

j_call: TRBJ1-2
d_call: TRBD1
clone_size: once
v_call: TRBV6-6
cdr3_nt: TGTGCCAGCAGTCCGTCCCCTCTACAGGGGAGTTATGGCTACACCTTC
cdr3_aa: CASSPSPLQGSYGYTF

j_call: TRBJ1-2
d_call: .
clone_size: .
v_call: TRBV29-1
cdr3_nt: TGCAGCGTTGAATCGACACCTTATGGCTACACCTTC
cdr3_aa: CSVESTPYGYTF

j_call: TRBJ2-3
d_call: .
clone_size: .
v_call: TRBV24-1
cdr3_nt: TGTGCCACCAGTGACCCCGGAGGGGGGCCGACAGATACGCAGTATTTT
cdr3_aa: CATSDPGGGPTDTQYF

j_call: TRBJ2-5
d_call: .
clone_size: .
v_call: TRBV5-1
cdr3_nt: TGCGCCAGCAGTAGAGGAGGCGACAAACAAGAGACCCAGTACTTC
cdr3_aa: CASSRGGDKQETQYF